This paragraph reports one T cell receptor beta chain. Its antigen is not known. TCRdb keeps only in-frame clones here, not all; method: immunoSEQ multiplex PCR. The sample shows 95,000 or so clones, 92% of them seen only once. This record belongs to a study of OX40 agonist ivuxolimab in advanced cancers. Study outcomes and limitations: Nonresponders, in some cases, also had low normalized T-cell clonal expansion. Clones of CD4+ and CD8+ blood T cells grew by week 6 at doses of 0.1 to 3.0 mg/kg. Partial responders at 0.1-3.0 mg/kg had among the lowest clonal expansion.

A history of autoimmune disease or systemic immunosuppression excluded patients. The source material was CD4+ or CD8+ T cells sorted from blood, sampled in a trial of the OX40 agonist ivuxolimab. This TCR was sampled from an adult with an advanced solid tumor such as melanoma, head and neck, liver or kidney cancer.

CDR3 nucleotide sequence: TGTGCCAGTAGTATAGCCGGAGTAGAAGAGACCCAGTACTTC. This translates into CASSIAGVEETQYF. The rearrangement uses TRBV19 and TRBJ2-5, with D unclear. Germline-derived CDR1 and CDR2 are LNHDA and SQIVND (reference sequence). The CDR3 is 14 amino acids. V was pared by 1 base and J by 3 bases, with 9 bases between.